Presented here are 23 T cell receptor beta chains from one specimen sequenced in a study of post-analysis software for immune sequencing data. Their target antigens are unknown. TCR beta cDNA libraries included unique molecular identifiers. TCRdb analysed the PCR reads with MiXCR anew, one entry per CDR3 protein. The sample consists of a few hundred thousand distinct CDR3 sequences, less than 45% of them appearing once. Study-wide findings and caveats: Higher frequency in patients than in controls was seen for several TRBV segments, with TRBV5-6, TRBV5-1 and TRBV20-1 among them.

Source material: blood. Receptors originate from a girl aged 5-17 years with multiple sclerosis.

The rearrangement joins TRBV15 to TRBJ1-4; D perhaps matches TRBD1 (6 bases). Trimming shortened V by 1 base and J by 4 bases, and 16 bases separated the two germline ends. Germline assignment: CDR1 LNHNV and CDR2 YYDKDF (reference sequence). This CDR3 has 17 amino acids. Written as DNA, the CDR3 is TGTGCCACCAGCAGAGGGGAGGGACAAACATTTAATGAAAAACTGTTTTTT. This gives the protein CATSRGEGQTFNEKLFF. The whole variable domain, filled in from reference TRBV15 and TRBJ1-4, reads DAMVIQNPRYQVTQFGKPVTLSCSQTLNHNVMYWYQQKSSQAPKLLFHYYDKDFNNEADTPDNFQSRRPNTSFCFLDIRSPGLGDTAMYLCATSRGEGQTFNEKLFFGSGTQLSVL.

This clonotype has a handful of counts. The chain joins TRBV29-1 to TRBJ2-7; D is unclear. In germline, CDR1 is SQVTM, CDR2 ANQGSEA. V was pared by 1 base and J by 0 bases, with 10 bases between. This CDR3 comprises 14 residues. The DNA for the CDR3 is TGCAGCGTTGAAGTTCAATCTAGCTCCTACGAGCAGTACTTC. This encodes CSVEVQSSSYEQYF.

The gene calls are TRBV7-2 and TRBJ2-3; a weak D match, TRBD1 (6 bases). Trimming cost V 0 bases and J 2 bases, with 9 bases left between them. Germline CDR1 SGHTA, CDR2 FQGNSA. CDR3 length: 15 residues. CDR3 residues: CASSLATGNTDTQYF. The DNA of the CDR3 is TGTGCCAGCAGCTTAGCAACAGGGAACACAGATACGCAGTATTTT.

This clonotype has ten or more counts. The J gene is TRBJ1-2, the V gene TRBV9; 12 nucleotides match TRBD1. The CDR3 runs 17 residues. With V trimmed by 3 bases and J by 3 bases, 9 bases remained unmatched. CDR1 is SGDLS, CDR2 YYNGEE, per germline. The CDR3 protein is CASSAGGGQGADYGYTF. CDR3 bases: TGTGCCAGCAGCGCAGGCGGGGGACAGGGGGCCGACTATGGCTACACCTTC.

The V call is TRBV4-1, the J call TRBJ2-3; D gene ambiguous. Germline values: CDR1 MGHRA, CDR2 YSYEKL. Trimming cost V 1 base and J 4 bases, with 12 bases left between them. The CDR3 runs 15 residues. The CDR3, as DNA: TGCGCCAGCAGCCAAGGTGGGGTCAATTCAGATACGCAGTATTTT. The encoded protein is CASSQGGVNSDTQYF.

The rearrangement links TRBV6-5 to TRBJ2-7; D is perhaps TRBD1 (5 bases). This CDR3 spans 13 amino acids. CDR1 MNHEY and CDR2 SVGAGI come from the germline V gene. V was trimmed by 2 bases and J by 5 bases, leaving 10 bases between them. CDR3 sequence: CASSYKGAHEQYF. The CDR3 DNA reads as TGTGCCAGCAGTTACAAAGGGGCCCACGAGCAGTACTTC.

The V gene is TRBV3-1, the J gene TRBJ2-7, with 12 bases lining up with TRBD1. Germline CDR1 is LGHDT and CDR2 is YNNKEL (reference sequence). V lost 3 bases, J lost 5 bases, and 8 bases stayed unmatched. The CDR3 runs to 16 residues. CDR3 in DNA: TGTGCCAGCAGCCATCGCCCGGGACAGGGGGCGGACGAGCAGTACTTC. It yields the protein CASSHRPGQGADEQYF.

V usage is TRBV7-2 and J usage is TRBJ2-3; 7 bases match TRBD1. V gave up 6 bases and J gave up 4 bases; unmatched junction bases: 7. Germline assignment: CDR1 SGHTA and CDR2 FQGNSA. CDR3 size: 14 residues. The CDR3 nucleotides read TGTGCCAGCAGATATACAGGGGCGGCAGATACGCAGTATTTT. Encoded protein: CASRYTGAADTQYF.

The rearrangement links TRBV7-9 to TRBJ2-5; D call uncertain. Germline lookup yields CDR1 SEHNR and CDR2 FQNEAQ (reference sequence). This CDR3 has 14 amino acids. V lost 6 bases and J 5 bases, leaving 16 bases between the germline ends. Here the CDR3 DNA reads TGTGCCAGCAGATCTCTATCATTAAGCGAGACCCAGTACTTC. It translates to CASRSLSLSETQYF.

This clonotype has a single count. The rearrangement links TRBV20-1 to TRBJ2-1, with 7 bases matching TRBD1. The CDR3 is 17 amino acids. The ends lost 1 base at V and 0 bases at J; junction bases unmatched: 9. CDR1 and CDR2 (germline): DFQATT, SNEGSKA (reference sequence). CDR3 loop: CSARGRSGDSSYNEQFF. In nucleotides, the CDR3 is TGCAGTGCTAGAGGTAGATCAGGGGACAGCTCCTACAATGAGCAGTTCTTC.

The chain joins TRBV5-1 to TRBJ2-5, with TRBD2 identical over 11 bases. The J call is doubtful: the DNA matches TRBJ2-7 better. The V gene's germline CDR1 is SGHRS and CDR2 YFSETQ. The CDR3 runs to 18 residues. CDR3 nucleotides: TGCGCCAGCAGCTCGACTATAGCGGGAGGGGGCCCCACCGACGAGCAGTACTTC. As protein: CASSSTIAGGGPTDEQYF.

The rearrangement joins TRBV7-8 to TRBJ2-3; TRBD1 is a possible D gene (6 bases). CDR3 size: 15 residues. Trimming cost V 1 base and J 6 bases, with 14 bases left between them. CDR1 is SGHVS, CDR2 FQNEAQ, per germline. DNA for the CDR3: TGTGCCAGCAGCTTAGTTGGGGGCCCAGGGGATACGCAGTATTTT. Translation gives CASSLVGGPGDTQYF.

The V gene is TRBV25-1, the J gene TRBJ2-1, with D possibly called TRBD1 or TRBD2 (6 bases each). V shed 0 bases and J shed 4 bases, with 13 bases lying between them. The CDR3 extends over 16 amino acids. The germline CDR1 and CDR2 sequences are MGHDK and SYGVNS. CDR3 residues: CASSEYEGGAYNEQFF. The CDR3 DNA sequence: TGTGCCAGCAGTGAATATGAGGGGGGCGCATACAATGAGCAGTTCTTC.

The J gene is TRBJ2-7, the V gene TRBV5-4; no clear D gene. The end of the DNA aligns better with TRBJ2-5, so the J call may be wrong. This CDR3 has 13 residues. Germline V gene lookup returns CDR1 SGHNT and CDR2 YYREEE (reference sequence). This CDR3 is CASSLGYPETQYF. The CDR3 nucleotides read TGTGCCAGCAGCTTGGGGTACCCCGAGACCCAGTACTTC.

The chain joins TRBV27 to TRBJ2-1; 10 nucleotides line up with TRBD2. The V and J ends lost 3 bases and 8 bases, in that order; junction bases with no gene match: 13. CDR1 and CDR2 from the germline V gene are MNHEY and SMNVEV (reference sequence). The CDR3 sequence is 17 residues long. CDR3: CASSFLASGSLVYEQFF. CDR3 bases: TGTGCCAGCAGTTTCTTGGCTAGCGGGAGTTTGGTCTATGAGCAGTTCTTC.

This rearrangement joins TRBV9 to TRBJ2-2; 9 nucleotides agree with TRBD2. The V and J ends lost 0 bases and 5 bases, in that order; junction bases with no gene match: 8. This CDR3 spans 17 amino acids. The germline V gene has CDR1 SGDLS and CDR2 YYNGEE. CDR3 sequence reads: CASSVAPGTSRTGELFF. The CDR3 DNA reads as TGTGCCAGCAGCGTAGCTCCCGGGACTAGCCGAACCGGGGAGCTGTTTTTT.

This clonotype appeared a few times. This rearrangement joins TRBV20-1 to TRBJ2-1; 8 nucleotides match TRBD2. The CDR3 spans 13 residues. Germline V gives CDR1 DFQATT, CDR2 SNEGSKA (reference sequence). The trim removed 5 bases at V and 5 bases at J, leaving 5 bases unmatched. CDR3 in amino acids: CSAATSADNEQFF. CDR3 in DNA: TGCAGTGCTGCGACTAGCGCCGACAATGAGCAGTTCTTC.

This clonotype was seen more than once but under ten times. The chain recombines TRBV7-9 with TRBJ1-2; D unresolved. CDR1 SEHNR and CDR2 FQNEAQ come from the germline V gene (reference sequence). The CDR3 is 12 residues long. The V and J ends lost 5 bases and 3 bases respectively, with 7 bases between them. Here the CDR3 DNA reads TGTGCCAGCAGCATCCTCGACTATGGCTACACCTTC. Residues: CASSILDYGYTF.

The rearrangement uses TRBV9 and TRBJ2-1; D ambiguous. The CDR3 length is 13 residues. Trimming took 0 bases from V and 10 from J, leaving 11 bases between them. Germline V gene lookup returns CDR1 SGDLS and CDR2 YYNGEE. CDR3 amino acids: CASSVEPSYEQFF. The CDR3 region has the DNA TGTGCCAGCAGCGTAGAACCCTCCTACGAGCAGTTCTTC.

The chain couples TRBV7-3 to TRBJ2-1; 9 bases match TRBD2. Germline values: CDR1 SGHTA, CDR2 FQGTGA. CDR3 length: 17 residues. V was pared by 5 bases and J by 4 bases, with 12 bases of the junction left unmatched. The CDR3 DNA reads as TGTGCCAGCAGCCAGGGCCTCCTAGCGGGATCTTACAATGAGCAGTTCTTC. It codes for CASSQGLLAGSYNEQFF.

The rearrangement links TRBV28 to TRBJ2-7; TRBD1 or TRBD2 may be the D gene (6 bases each). The germline V gene encodes CDR1 MDHEN and CDR2 SYDVKM. The CDR3 contains 13 residues. Trimming cost V 4 bases and J 7 bases, with 14 bases left between them. The CDR3 sequence: CASSSLGGQEQYF. The CDR3, as DNA: TGTGCCAGCAGTTCTCTAGGGGGGCAGGAGCAGTACTTC.

As DNA, the CDR3 is TGCAGTGCTAGCTGGCGCATTTTCACAGATACGCAGTATTTT. Translating gives CSASWRIFTDTQYF. The chain employs TRBV20-1 and TRBJ2-3; no reliable D call. The CDR3 loop spans 14 amino acids. The germline V and J ends were trimmed by 3 bases and 2 bases, with 12 bases remaining between them. Germline loops: CDR1 DFQATT, CDR2 SNEGSKA (reference sequence).

The chain carries TRBV11-2 and TRBJ1-2; no definite D call. Trimming removed 0 bases from V and 2 bases from J, with 13 bases in between. In germline, CDR1 is SGHAT, CDR2 FQNNGV. The length of the CDR3 is 16 residues. For the CDR3, the DNA is TGTGCCAGCAGCTTAGAGGTAGTGAGCCAGAACTATGGCTACACCTTC. Translation: CASSLEVVSQNYGYTF.